This paragraph reports one T cell receptor beta chain. TCRdb keeps only in-frame clones here, not all; method: immunoSEQ multiplex PCR. The sample records about 1,500 clones, around 93% being singletons. The data derive from a study of T cell repertoires and Cas9 in healthy adults. About the research overall: Characterization of SpCas9-reactive CD4 and CD8 T cells covered multi-effector potency, cytotoxicity and lineage. General study findings and limits: SpCas9-reactive regulatory T cells reportedly mitigated SpCas9-reactive effector T cells in vitro. The healthy humans studied reportedly all carried a preexisting SpCas9-directed effector T cell response.

What was sequenced was SpCas9-reactive CD4+ effector T cells (CD137+, CD154-, CD25-, CD127+) from PBMCs; culture status not recorded. This clonotype originated in a human donor in good health.

The CDR3 sequence is CASSWGALTGELFF. The CDR3 DNA reads as TGTGCCAGCAGTTGGGGGGCCTTGACCGGGGAGCTGTTTTTT. The rearrangement links TRBV28 to TRBJ2-2, with D perhaps given as TRBD1 or TRBD2 (6 bases each). The germline CDR1 and CDR2 sequences are MDHEN and SYDVKM. This CDR3 is 14 amino acids long. Trimming took 4 bases from V and 5 from J, leaving 11 bases between them.